Here is one T cell receptor (beta chain) with its context. Its recognized antigen is unknown. No base quality information exists; no much larger clone differs at one position. V gives up 3 bases and J gives up 0 bases, and the segment between their germline ends measures 4 bases. The CDR3 sequence holds 13 residues, the cysteine and phenylalanine included. This entry keeps only the CDR3 DNA: 39 bases, framed from base 1. Reading the germline V gene gives CDR1 SGHRS and CDR2 YFSETQ. The protocol used for the library was the immunoSEQ multiplex PCR assay. TCRdb took this table from immuneACCESS and kept in-frame rearrangements with V and J called. Such tables lack part of the clones; where checked against another copy, unresolved V genes explain under half of the gap, and the rest is unexplained. Within this sample are tens of thousands of clones, with about 80% of them counted one time only. In total, the top ten clones hold around 3.9% of the sample.

The sample comes from a study of T cells in narcolepsy (dated by TCRdb to the late 2010s). Looking at the study overall: Patients with narcolepsy type 1 or type 2 (NT1, NT2) were enrolled in the study together with healthy control donors. To look for autoreactive T cells in narcolepsy patients that target self-antigens of hypocretin neurons (hypocretin, TRIB2), the study used TCR Vbeta sequencing to follow clonotypes in blood and CSF.

Points the paper makes about the study in general: Certain blood memory CD4+ repertoires from patients and controls had no sequences that matched autoreactive T cell clones. According to the report, autoreactive clonotypes were detected serially in the blood of the same patients and of different patients, but not in healthy controls. Patients and controls had comparable numbers of sequenced blood memory CD4+ clonotypes, averaging about 39,000 and 30,000, respectively. In plots comparing CSF and blood CD4+ T cell clonotypes from the same patient, HCRT-specific and TRIB2-specific autoreactive clonotypes were highlighted.

Memory CD4+ T cells were sorted ex vivo from peripheral blood of narcolepsy patients and healthy controls for TCR Vbeta sequencing. The clonotype originates from a human donor in good health. Recombination linked TRBV5-1 to TRBJ1-3; the D gene is unclear. Input material: memory (CD45RA-) CD4+ T cells from blood. The sample's cell subset or site label, decoded: memory T cells sorted ex vivo from peripheral blood. The CDR3 sequence is CASSWGSGNTIYF. The DNA sequence is given as TGCGCCAGCAGCTGGGGCTCTGGAAACACCATATATTTT.